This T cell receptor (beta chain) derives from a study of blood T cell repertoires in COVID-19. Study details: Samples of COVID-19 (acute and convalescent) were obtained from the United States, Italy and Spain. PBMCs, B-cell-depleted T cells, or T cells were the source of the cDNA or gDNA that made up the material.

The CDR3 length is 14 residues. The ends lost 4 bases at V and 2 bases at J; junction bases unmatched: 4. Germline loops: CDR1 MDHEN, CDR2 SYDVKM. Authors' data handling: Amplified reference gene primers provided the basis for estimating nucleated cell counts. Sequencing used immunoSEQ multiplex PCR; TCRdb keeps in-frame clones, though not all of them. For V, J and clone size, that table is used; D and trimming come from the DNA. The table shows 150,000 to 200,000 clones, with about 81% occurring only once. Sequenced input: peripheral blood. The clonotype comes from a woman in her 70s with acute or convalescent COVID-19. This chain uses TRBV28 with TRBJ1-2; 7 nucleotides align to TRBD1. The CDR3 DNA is TGTGCCAGCAGTTACCCGACAGGGAACTATGGCTACACCTTC. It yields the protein CASSYPTGNYGYTF.